This section outlines one T cell receptor beta chain sequence together with its context. This specimen belongs to a study of CD8+CD57+ T cells in acquired aplastic anemia. Germline assignment: CDR1 LNHNV and CDR2 YYDKDF (reference sequence). The CDR3 has 15 amino acids. V gave up 5 bases and J gave up 0 bases; unmatched junction bases: 2. CDR3 and TCR beta VDJ profiling relied on genomic DNA as the template. MiXCR, applied by TCRdb to the reads, yields one record per CDR3 protein. The table records roughly 240,000 distinct CDR3 sequences, around half of them present only once. Individuals selected for sequencing had exhibited CD8+CD57+ cell expansion on flow cytometry.

Sequencing was done on a sample of sorted CD4+, CD8+, or CD8+CD57+ T cells (not recorded which) from PBMCs. The source is a human donor with aplastic anemia. The chain links TRBV15 to TRBJ2-7; 12 bases line up with TRBD2. This CDR3 is CATSPTSGGSYEQYF. The CDR3 DNA follows: TGTGCCACCAGCCCGACTAGCGGGGGCTCCTACGAGCAGTACTTC.